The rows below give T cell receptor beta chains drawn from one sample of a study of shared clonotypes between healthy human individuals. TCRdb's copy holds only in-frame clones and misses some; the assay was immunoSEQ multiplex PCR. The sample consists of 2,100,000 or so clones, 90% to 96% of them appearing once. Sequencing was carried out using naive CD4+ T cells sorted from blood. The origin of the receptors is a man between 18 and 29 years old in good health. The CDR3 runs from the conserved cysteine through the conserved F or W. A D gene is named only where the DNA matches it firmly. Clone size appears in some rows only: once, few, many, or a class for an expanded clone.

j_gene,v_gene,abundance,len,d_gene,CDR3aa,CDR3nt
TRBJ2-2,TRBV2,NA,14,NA,CASRRQIMSGELFF,TGTGCCAGCAGAAGGCAGATAATGTCCGGGGAGCTGTTTTTT
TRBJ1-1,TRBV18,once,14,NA,CASSLLQGNTEAFF,TGTGCCAGCTCACTACTCCAGGGGAACACTGAAGCTTTCTTT
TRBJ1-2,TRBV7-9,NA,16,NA,CASSLAQGRGNYGYTF,TGTGCCAGCAGCTTAGCGCAGGGCAGGGGAAACTATGGCTACACCTTC
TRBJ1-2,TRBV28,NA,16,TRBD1,CASRPLRTGGNYGYTF,TGTGCCAGTCGCCCTCTACGGACAGGGGGAAACTATGGCTACACCTTC
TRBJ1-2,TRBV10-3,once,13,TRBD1,CAISVLDRDGYTF,TGTGCCATCAGTGTCCTGGACAGGGATGGCTACACCTTC
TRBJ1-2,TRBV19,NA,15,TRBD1,CASSIAAQGAYGYTF,TGTGCCAGTAGTATAGCTGCTCAGGGGGCTTATGGCTACACCTTC
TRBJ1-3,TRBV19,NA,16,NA,CASRGSGADSGNTIYF,TGTGCCAGTAGGGGAAGTGGGGCAGACTCTGGAAACACCATATATTTT
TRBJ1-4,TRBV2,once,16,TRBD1,CASSEASGTANEKLFF,TGTGCCAGCAGTGAAGCATCCGGGACAGCAAATGAAAAACTGTTTTTT
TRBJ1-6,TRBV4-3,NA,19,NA,CASSLSEARGYSYNSPLHF,TGCGCCAGCAGCCTCTCCGAGGCCCGGGGTTACTCCTATAATTCACCCCTCCACTTT
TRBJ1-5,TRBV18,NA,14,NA,CASSPDGSNQPQHF,TGTGCCAGCTCACCAGACGGCAGCAATCAGCCCCAGCATTTT
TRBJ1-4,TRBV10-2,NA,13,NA,CASSAGRREKLFF,TGCGCCAGCAGTGCAGGACGGCGGGAAAAACTGTTTTTT